These T cell receptor beta chains were read from a single sample in a study of T cell responses to AZD1222 COVID-19 vaccine. Assay used: immunoSEQ multiplex PCR; TCRdb lists only in-frame clones, some missing. In the table there are approximately 130,000 clones, around 89% of which are singletons. Here the sequenced sample was peripheral blood, taken on day 0 of MenACWY control vaccination. The receptors stem from an adult in good health. CDR3s include the opening cysteine and the closing phenylalanine or tryptophan. Fields, in order: V gene, J gene, clone size, D gene, CDR3 protein, CDR3 DNA. The D gene is left open where the match is weak. Part of the rows lack a size; the others show once, few, many or a class for expanded clones.

TRBV19	TRBJ1-1	.	.	CASSKGREGTEAFF	TGTGCCAGTAGCAAAGGGCGAGAGGGGACTGAAGCTTTCTTT
TRBV27	TRBJ2-1	.	.	CASSLGVYNEQFF	TGTGCCAGCAGTTTAGGGGTCTACAATGAGCAGTTCTTC
TRBV3-1/TRBV3-2	TRBJ1-5	.	.	CASSQEGPRGQPQHF	TGTGCCAGCAGCCAAGAGGGGCCTCGGGGACAGCCCCAGCATTTT
TRBV10-3	TRBJ2-1	.	TRBD2	CAISFSGRARNEQFF	TGTGCCATCAGTTTTAGCGGGAGGGCCAGGAATGAGCAGTTCTTC
TRBV7-9	TRBJ1-1	.	TRBD1	CASSLWGTGKRPEAFF	TGTGCCAGCAGCTTATGGGGGACAGGGAAGAGGCCTGAAGCTTTCTTT
TRBV7-6	TRBJ2-6	.	TRBD1	CASSLTDRGLGANVLTF	TGTGCCAGCAGCTTAACGGACAGGGGGTTAGGGGCCAACGTCCTGACTTTC
TRBV5-1	TRBJ1-3	.	.	CASSSGPGNTIYF	TGCGCCAGCAGCTCTGGGCCTGGAAACACCATATATTTT
TRBV2	TRBJ2-7	.	.	CASSGGTADEQYF	TGTGCCAGCAGTGGAGGGACGGCGGACGAGCAGTACTTC
TRBV13	TRBJ2-2	.	.	CASRRISRGGSHTGELFF	TGTGCCAGCAGGAGAATATCCAGAGGGGGAAGTCACACCGGGGAGCTGTTTTTT
TRBV27	TRBJ2-1	.	.	CASSFETQVDEQFF	TGTGCCAGCAGTTTTGAGACCCAGGTCGATGAGCAGTTCTTC
TRBV2	TRBJ2-7	few	.	CASTLTGTVNYEQYF	TGTGCCAGCACCCTGACCGGGACTGTCAATTACGAGCAGTACTTC